A selection of T cell receptor beta chains follows, all from one sample in a study of CD8 T cells in Susac syndrome. TCRdb analysed the immunoSEQ multiplex PCR reads with MiXCR anew, one entry per CDR3 protein. The sample has roughly 250,000 distinct CDR3 sequences; almost 97% are singletons. Material for sequencing was CD4+ T cells from PBMCs. The receptors were gathered from a human donor with Susac syndrome. Each CDR3 is given with its conserved first and last residue. The D gene is left open where the match is weak. The listing skips clone size in some rows; elsewhere it reads once, few, many or a size class.

TRBJ1-5,-,TRBD1,TRBV28,TGTGCCTCCCTTCGGGGACAGGAGAAGCAGCCCCAGCATTTT,CASLRGQEKQPQHF
TRBJ1-2,-,TRBD1,TRBV23-1,TGCGCCAGCAGTTCTACCCGCCGGACAGGCTATGGCTACACCTTC,CASSSTRRTGYGYTF
TRBJ1-1,-,-,TRBV9,TGTGCCAGCAGTCGTGGACACCTGGGTGGGACTGAAGCTTTCTTT,CASSRGHLGGTEAFF
TRBJ1-5,-,-,TRBV20-1,TGCAGTGCTAGAGATTTTACTGCGGCAGGGGTTCAAGTCAATCAGCCCCAGCATTTT,CSARDFTAAGVQVNQPQHF
TRBJ1-3,few,-,TRBV29-1,TGCAGCGTTGATGGGGGGCCTGGAAACACCATATATTTT,CSVDGGPGNTIYF
TRBJ2-3,-,-,TRBV29-1,TGCAGTGATAACACAGATACGCAGTATTTT,CSDNTDTQYF
TRBJ2-3,-,TRBD2,TRBV6-6,TGTGCCAGCAGGGGAGGGGCAGATACGCAGTATTTT,CASRGGADTQYF
TRBJ1-2,-,-,TRBV25-1,TGTGATAGGCAGCCGCCTAACTATGGCTACACCTTC,CDRQPPNYGYTF
TRBJ2-7,-,-,TRBV6-5,TGTGCCAGCGGTCGCCCTACGGAGCTGACCTACGAGCAGTACTTC,CASGRPTELTYEQYF
TRBJ1-2,-,-,TRBV29-1,TGCAGCGTTGGGGGATTTGGGTATGGCTACACCTTC,CSVGGFGYGYTF
TRBJ2-1,-,TRBD2,TRBV20-1,TGCAGCGCGACTAGCGGGAGGATAAATGAGCAGTTCTTC,CSATSGRINEQFF
TRBJ2-5,-,TRBD1,TRBV12-3/TRBV12-4,TGTGCCAGCAGTACCCGGACAGGGCCGACAGAGACCCAGTACTTC,CASSTRTGPTETQYF
TRBJ2-7,-,TRBD1,TRBV28,TGTGCCAGCCGGACAGGGGACCGCGAGCAGTACTTC,CASRTGDREQYF
TRBJ1-2,-,-,TRBV29-1,TGCAGCGTTGGAGGGGGCTATGGCTACACCTTC,CSVGGGYGYTF
TRBJ2-3,few,-,TRBV20-1,TGCAGTGCATCAGGGGGAGGGAGGACAGATACGCAGTATTTT,CSASGGGRTDTQYF